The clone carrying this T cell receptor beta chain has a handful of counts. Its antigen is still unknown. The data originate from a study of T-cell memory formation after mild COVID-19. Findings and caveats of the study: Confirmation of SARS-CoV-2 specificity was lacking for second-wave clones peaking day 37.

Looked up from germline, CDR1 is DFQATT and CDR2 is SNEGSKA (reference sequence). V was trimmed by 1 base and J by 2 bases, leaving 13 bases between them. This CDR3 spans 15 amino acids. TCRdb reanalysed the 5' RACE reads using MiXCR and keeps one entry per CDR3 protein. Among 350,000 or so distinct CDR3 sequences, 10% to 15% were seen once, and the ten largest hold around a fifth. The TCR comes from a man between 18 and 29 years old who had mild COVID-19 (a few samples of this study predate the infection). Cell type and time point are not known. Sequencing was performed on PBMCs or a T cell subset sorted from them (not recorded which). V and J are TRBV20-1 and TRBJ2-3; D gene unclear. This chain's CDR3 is CSARGAGLVTDTQYF. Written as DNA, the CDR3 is TGCAGTGCTAGAGGGGCCGGTTTGGTCACAGATACGCAGTATTTT.